This entry lists 10 T cell receptor beta chains sequenced from one sample in a study of beta chain features in type 1 diabetes. Findings and caveats of the study: Moderately but significantly shorter TCRB CDR3s were found in Type 1 diabetes patients in all four CD4+ subsets.

The sequenced template was cDNA made from the entire isolated RNA. The assay was immunoSEQ multiplex PCR, and TCRdb's table has in-frame clones only and misses some. The sample lists over 150,000 clones; roughly 7.1% were seen once. Antigen specificity for these receptors is unknown. Sequenced: central memory CD4+ T cells from blood. These receptors came from a middle-aged woman with type 1 diabetes.

The V and J genes are TRBV4-1 and TRBJ2-6; 8 bases are shared with TRBD1. Germline V gene data show CDR1 as MGHRA and CDR2 as YSYEKL. The CDR3 is made up of 19 amino acids. The V gene end was trimmed by 0 bases and the J gene end by 2 bases; junction bases not matched to a gene: 9. DNA of the CDR3: TGCGCCAGCAGCCAAGAGGGGGGACAGGTTGTGGCTGGGGCCAACGTCCTGACTTTC. This codes for CASSQEGGQVVAGANVLTF.

V usage is TRBV7-3 and J usage is TRBJ2-6; D remains ambiguous. Germline assignment: CDR1 SGHTA and CDR2 FQGTGA. The V and J ends lost 2 bases and 0 bases respectively, with 11 bases between them. The CDR3 consists of 17 residues. CDR3 loop: CASSLPRSISGANVLTF. The CDR3 bases are TGTGCCAGCAGCTTACCCCGTAGTATCTCTGGGGCCAACGTCCTGACTTTC.

This clone was picked up a small number of times. The chain carries TRBV18 and TRBJ2-1, with TRBD2 matching over 10 bases. Germline values: CDR1 KGHSH, CDR2 LQKENI. The CDR3 extends over 16 amino acids. With V trimmed by 1 base and J by 5 bases, 5 bases remained unmatched. CDR3 loop: CASSPLAGGINNEQFF. The CDR3 DNA reads as TGTGCCAGCTCACCACTAGCGGGAGGAATAAACAATGAGCAGTTCTTC.

V usage is TRBV6-5 and J usage is TRBJ2-2; D gene unclear. This CDR3 comprises 15 residues. The V end was cut by 6 bases, the J end by 1 base, with 12 bases between. Germline loops: CDR1 MNHEY, CDR2 SVGAGI. The CDR3 region has the DNA TGTGCCAGCAGCCTTCTGGCAGGGAACACCGGGGAGCTGTTTTTT. As protein: CASSLLAGNTGELFF.

The gene calls are TRBV6-6 and TRBJ1-1, with a possible D match to TRBD1 (5 bases). Germline CDR1 is MNHNY and CDR2 is SVGAGI (reference sequence). This CDR3 comprises 14 residues. V gave up 5 bases and J gave up 1 base, with 11 bases separating them. The CDR3 protein is CASSLRETNTEAFF. DNA for the CDR3: TGTGCCAGCAGTCTCAGGGAAACGAACACTGAAGCTTTCTTT.

This clone was counted between two and nine times. One end of the junction varies from germline; a read error may be responsible. J is TRBJ2-1 and V is TRBV11-2; no clear D gene. Germline V gene sequence: CDR1 SGHAT, CDR2 FQNNGV. The CDR3 contains 17 residues. CDR3 amino acids: CASSQSVTFSSYNEQFF. The CDR3 nucleotides are TGCGCCAGCAGCCAATCGGTGACTTTTAGCTCCTACAATGAGCAGTTCTTC.

This chain connects TRBV18 to TRBJ1-5; TRBD1 matches 8 bases. This CDR3 contains 13 residues. V was pared by 9 bases and J by 5 bases, with 6 bases of the junction left unmatched. Per the germline V gene, CDR1 is KGHSH and CDR2 is LQKENI. CDR3 region: CASSDREYQPQHF. As DNA, the CDR3 is TGTGCCAGTTCGGACAGGGAGTATCAGCCCCAGCATTTT. The variable domain in full, completed from reference TRBV18 and TRBJ1-5, reads NAGVMQNPRHLVRRRGQEARLRCSPMKGHSHVYWYRQLPEEGLKFMVYLQKENIIDESGMPKERFSAEFPKEGPSILRIQQVVRGDSAAYFCASSDREYQPQHFGDGTRLSIL.

This clone was seen a few times. The rearrangement joins TRBV19 to TRBJ1-1, with a possible D match to TRBD1 (6 bases). CDR1 is LNHDA, CDR2 SQIVND, per germline (reference sequence). Trimming took off 7 bases at V and 1 base at J, with 13 bases between the two ends. This CDR3 has 14 residues. The CDR3 protein is CASIPTGSNTEAFF. The CDR3 bases are TGTGCCAGTATCCCGACAGGATCGAACACTGAAGCTTTCTTT.

This chain uses TRBV10-3 with TRBJ1-2; a possible D gene is TRBD1 (6 bases). V lost 5 bases and J lost 7, with 14 bases in between. In germline, CDR1 is ENHRY, CDR2 SYGVKD. The CDR3 runs 13 residues. CDR3 DNA sequence: TGTGCCATCAGTCTGACAGGACCGGCTGGCTACACCTTC. Residues: CAISLTGPAGYTF.

DNA of the CDR3: TGTGCCAGCAGTATCGGGGGAAACACCGGGGAGCTGTTTTTT. Amino acids: CASSIGGNTGELFF. The rearrangement links TRBV6-6 to TRBJ2-2; weak D call: TRBD2 (6 bases). This CDR3 has 14 residues. V lost 5 bases and J lost 2, with 9 bases in between. Germline CDR1 and CDR2: MNHNY and SVGAGI (reference sequence).